One sample yielded the 27 T cell receptor beta chains listed below, sequenced in a study of blood T cell repertoires in COVID-19. Sequencing used immunoSEQ multiplex PCR; TCRdb keeps in-frame clones, though not all of them. The repertoire holds a few hundred thousand clones, with over 75% as singletons. The sample taken for sequencing was PBMCs or T cells enriched from blood (not recorded which). All receptors derive from a woman aged 40-49 years with acute COVID-19.

This clone occurred once. The gene calls are TRBV6-5 and TRBJ2-2, with 7 nucleotides matching TRBD1. Germline CDR1 is MNHEY and CDR2 is SVGAGI. J lost 0 bases, V lost 9 bases, and 4 bases had no gene match. The CDR3 contains 14 residues. The CDR3 DNA reads as TGTGCCAGTCACAGGGGCGCGAACACCGGGGAGCTGTTTTTT. Its translation is CASHRGANTGELFF.

The chain recombines TRBV5-4 with TRBJ1-1; no definite D call. Trimming removed 4 bases from V and 1 base from J, with 5 bases in between. The CDR3 has 12 residues. Germline V gene lookup returns CDR1 SGHNT and CDR2 YYREEE (reference sequence). The CDR3 region is CASSLRNTEAFF. CDR3 nucleotide sequence: TGTGCCAGCAGCCTGCGGAACACTGAAGCTTTCTTT.

The chain carries TRBV28 and TRBJ1-1, with D possibly being TRBD1 (5 bases). In germline, CDR1 is MDHEN, CDR2 SYDVKM. The V gene lost 5 bases and the J gene lost 10 bases, with 14 bases spanning the gap. This CDR3 is 12 amino acids long. CDR3: CASSLGTPGAFF. CDR3 DNA: TGTGCCAGCAGTCTCGGGACTCCTGGAGCTTTCTTT. Looking up the rest from reference TRBV28 and TRBJ1-1 gives the full variable domain: DVKVTQSSRYLVKRTGEKVFLECVQDMDHENMFWYRQDPGLGLRLIYFSYDVKMKEKGDIPEGYSVSREKKERFSLILESASTNQTSMYLCASSLGTPGAFFGQGTRLTVV.

The J gene is TRBJ1-1, the V gene TRBV4-3; 11 bases fit TRBD1. From germline, CDR1 is LGHNA and CDR2 YSLEER. V gave up 5 bases and J gave up 5 bases; unmatched junction bases: 7. This CDR3 has 15 residues. The CDR3 coding sequence is TGCGCCAGCAGCGGACAGGGGGCGGTTCGGACTGAAGCTTTCTTT. Encoded protein: CASSGQGAVRTEAFF.

This chain joins TRBV28 and TRBJ2-4; 8 bases are shared with TRBD1. This CDR3 comprises 14 residues. V lost 6 bases and J lost 6; bases outside the gene matches: 7. The germline CDR1 and CDR2 sequences are MDHEN and SYDVKM. The CDR3, as DNA: TGTGCCAGCAGGTTAGGACAGGGTGGAAACATTCAGTACTTC. This translates into CASRLGQGGNIQYF.

The V and J genes are TRBV19 and TRBJ2-3; the match to TRBD1 covers 7 bases. The CDR3 covers 14 residues. Unmatched junction bases numbered 1, after V lost 3 bases and J lost 1 base. Germline V lookup: CDR1 LNHDA, CDR2 SQIVND (reference sequence). The CDR3 is CASSIGQGTDTQYF. In DNA form, the CDR3 reads TGTGCCAGTAGTATCGGACAGGGCACAGATACGCAGTATTTT.

J is TRBJ2-1 and V is TRBV25-1, with TRBD1 matching 10 bases. J gave up 5 bases and V 3 bases, and 7 bases lay outside the gene matches. This CDR3 has 16 amino acids. Germline CDR1 is MGHDK and CDR2 is SYGVNS. CDR3 nucleotide sequence: TGTGCCAGCAGTGATCGCTCCGGGACAGGGGACAATGAGCAGTTCTTC. It translates to CASSDRSGTGDNEQFF.

The chain is built from TRBV10-3 and TRBJ2-1; tentative D call: TRBD1 (5 bases). Germline CDR1 is ENHRY and CDR2 is SYGVKD. V was clipped by 7 bases and J by 7 bases, with 14 bases between them. The CDR3 consists of 13 residues. In DNA form, the CDR3 reads TGTGCCATCACTACTTCAGGGTCGAATGAGCAGTTCTTC. This codes for CAITTSGSNEQFF.

This chain links TRBV19 with TRBJ2-5; 8 bases agree with TRBD2. Germline lookup yields CDR1 LNHDA and CDR2 SQIVND (reference sequence). The CDR3 is 16 amino acids. J was trimmed by 5 bases and V by 7 bases; bases with no gene match: 15. The CDR3 spells CASTRRRGAHQETQYF. Written as DNA, the CDR3 is TGTGCCAGTACCCGACGGCGGGGGGCGCATCAGGAGACCCAGTACTTC. The full variable domain, its missing parts supplied by reference TRBV19 and TRBJ2-5, is DGGITQSPKYLFRKEGQNVTLSCEQNLNHDAMYWYRQDPGQGLRLIYYSQIVNDFQKGDIAEGYSVSREKKESFPLTVTSAQKNPTAFYLCASTRRRGAHQETQYFGPGTRLLVL.

This clone was detected only a few times. V usage is TRBV7-6 and J usage is TRBJ1-5; no clear D. CDR1 and CDR2 (germline): SGHVS, FNYEAQ. This CDR3 region has 12 residues. Trimming pared 3 bases from V and 3 bases from J, leaving 3 bases between. The CDR3 DNA is TGTGCCAGCAGCTTTCTCAATCAGCCCCAGCATTTT. Residues: CASSFLNQPQHF.

The gene calls are TRBV11-2 and TRBJ1-2, with D uncertain. V was trimmed by 0 bases and J by 0 bases, leaving 8 bases between them. The CDR3 covers 15 residues. Looked up from germline, CDR1 is SGHAT and CDR2 is FQNNGV. The CDR3 sequence: CASSLERTSNYGYTF. The DNA for the CDR3 is TGTGCCAGCAGCTTAGAACGGACTTCTAACTATGGCTACACCTTC.

The V gene is TRBV5-5, the J gene TRBJ2-2; 7 nucleotides align to TRBD1. The J segment lost 6 bases and the V segment lost 1 base, leaving 9 bases of the junction unmatched. This CDR3 has 16 amino acids. Germline CDR1 and CDR2: SGHKS and YYEKEE (reference sequence). Written as DNA, the CDR3 is TGTGCCAGCAGCTTGTCAGCGACAGGGTTGGCCGGGGAGCTGTTTTTT. Translating it yields CASSLSATGLAGELFF.

This chain joins TRBV7-8 and TRBJ2-7; 7 bases match TRBD2. After removal of 3 bases from V and 2 bases from J, the junction contained 22 bases not matched to a gene. The CDR3 length is 20 residues. From germline, CDR1 is SGHVS and CDR2 FQNEAQ. The CDR3: CASSFIQYGGRASGTYEQYF. The CDR3 nucleotides are TGTGCCAGCAGCTTTATCCAGTATGGGGGTCGGGCTAGCGGAACCTACGAGCAGTACTTC.

The rearrangement joins TRBV27 to TRBJ1-5; a possible D gene is TRBD1 (6 bases). The CDR3 loop spans 14 amino acids. Deletions cut 6 bases from V and 7 bases from J, with 16 bases between. Germline-derived CDR1 and CDR2 are MNHEY and SMNVEV (reference sequence). This chain's CDR3 is CASSRTGSGQPQHF. Written as DNA, the CDR3 is TGTGCCAGCAGCCGTACAGGGTCGGGGCAGCCCCAGCATTTT.

The rearrangement joins TRBV5-1 to TRBJ2-1; 7 nucleotides agree with TRBD2. The J segment lost 0 bases and the V segment lost 4 bases, leaving 7 bases of the junction unmatched. CDR3 length: 16 amino acids. Germline-derived CDR1 and CDR2 are SGHRS and YFSETQ. CDR3 nucleotide sequence: TGCGCCAGCAGCATCGGGACTACCAGCTCCTACAATGAGCAGTTCTTC. Protein sequence: CASSIGTTSSYNEQFF.

This clone showed up just a few times. The chain employs TRBV30 and TRBJ1-6; 11 bases match TRBD1. Trimming took 2 bases from V and 10 from J; bases not matched to a gene: 7. Germline CDR1 and CDR2: GTSNPN and SVGIG (reference sequence). The CDR3 contains 15 residues. The CDR3 DNA is TGTGCCTGGAGTTCCGGACAGGGGGCAGGGTCACCCCTCCACTTT. Its translation: CAWSSGQGAGSPLHF.

V and J are TRBV19 and TRBJ1-5, with D hard to call. The CDR3 consists of 15 residues. V lost 4 bases and J lost 2, with 12 bases in between. Germline lookup yields CDR1 LNHDA and CDR2 SQIVND (reference sequence). DNA for the CDR3: TGTGCCAGTAGTACAGACCGGAGGGGCAATCAGCCCCAGCATTTT. Its protein product is CASSTDRRGNQPQHF.

The chain recombines TRBV19 with TRBJ1-5; tentative D call: TRBD1 (5 bases). The germline V gene has CDR1 LNHDA and CDR2 SQIVND (reference sequence). Trimming removed 0 bases from V and 0 bases from J, with 12 bases in between. The CDR3 sequence is 17 residues long. The CDR3 DNA reads as TGTGCCAGTAGTATAGAGGGGCCGAGAGATAGCAATCAGCCCCAGCATTTT. Protein: CASSIEGPRDSNQPQHF.

For this clone: The sample carries other DNA sequences with the same CDR3. The rearrangement uses TRBV15 and TRBJ2-7; 10 bases agree with TRBD1. J lost 4 bases, V lost 5 bases, and 2 bases had no gene match. Germline loops: CDR1 LNHNV, CDR2 YYDKDF (reference sequence). The CDR3 is 13 residues long. The CDR3 spells CATSRDRGYEQYF. The DNA of the CDR3 is TGTGCCACCAGCCGGGACAGGGGATACGAGCAGTACTTC.

This CDR3 reads CASSLVRLSNQPQHF. DNA of the CDR3: TGTGCCAGCAGCTTAGTCAGGTTGAGCAATCAGCCCCAGCATTTT. The chain has TRBV7-2 and TRBJ1-5, with D uncertain. V lost 1 base to trimming and J lost 1 base, with 8 bases between them. This CDR3 region has 15 residues. In germline, CDR1 is SGHTA, CDR2 FQGNSA.

In DNA, the CDR3 is TGTGCCAGCGCGGGACAGAAGAATTCACCCCTCCACTTT. Protein product: CASAGQKNSPLHF. The chain recombines TRBV19 with TRBJ1-6; TRBD1 matches 7 bases. The CDR3 is 13 amino acids. Germline lookup yields CDR1 LNHDA and CDR2 SQIVND (reference sequence). V was clipped by 9 bases and J by 7 bases; unmatched bases: 6. The full variable domain, its missing parts supplied by reference TRBV19 and TRBJ1-6, is DGGITQSPKYLFRKEGQNVTLSCEQNLNHDAMYWYRQDPGQGLRLIYYSQIVNDFQKGDIAEGYSVSREKKESFPLTVTSAQKNPTAFYLCASAGQKNSPLHFGNGTRLTVT.

The chain carries TRBV4-1 and TRBJ1-2, with D unclear. The CDR3 runs 12 residues. Germline CDR1 and CDR2: MGHRA and YSYEKL. Trimming took off 0 bases at V and 13 bases at J, with 12 bases between the two ends. As DNA, the CDR3 is TGCGCCAGCAGCCAAGAGGCCAGTCATCCCACCTTC. Its translation: CASSQEASHPTF.

This clone showed up just a few times. The chain couples TRBV29-1 to TRBJ1-1; weak D call: TRBD1 (5 bases). The CDR3 length is 12 residues. With 5 bases removed from V and 3 bases from J, the gap between germline ends came to 10 bases. Looked up from germline, CDR1 is SQVTM and CDR2 is ANQGSEA. The CDR3 sequence: CSVQGLYTEAFF. CDR3 coding DNA: TGCAGCGTTCAGGGACTTTACACTGAAGCTTTCTTT.

Concerning this clone: One end of the junction is discordant with germline, which a read error may explain. The chain has TRBV28 and TRBJ2-5, with a tentative D call TRBD2 (5 bases). The CDR3 runs to 15 residues. In germline, CDR1 is MDHEN, CDR2 SYDVKM. This CDR3 is CASSREWGAQETQYF. For the CDR3, the DNA is TGTGCCAGCAGTAGGGAGTGGGGAGCCCAAGAAACCCAGTACTTC.

V and J are TRBV20-1 and TRBJ2-4; the D gene is possibly TRBD2 (6 bases). There are 11 residues in the CDR3. Trimming took 7 bases from V and 3 from J, leaving 7 bases between them. Germline assignment: CDR1 DFQATT and CDR2 SNEGSKA (reference sequence). The CDR3 DNA is TGCAGTGTCGGGAGCAAAAACATTCAGTACTTC. The encoded protein is CSVGSKNIQYF.

The chain joins TRBV25-1 to TRBJ1-1; the D gene is possibly TRBD1 (5 bases). The CDR3 is 13 residues long. CDR1 is MGHDK and CDR2 is SYGVNS in the germline V gene. V gave up 8 bases and J gave up 1 base, with 11 bases separating them. The CDR3 DNA sequence: TGTGCCAGCCAGACAGTATCGAACACTGAAGCTTTCTTT. It encodes CASQTVSNTEAFF.

This clone was observed a single time. This chain joins TRBV19 and TRBJ2-3; 9 nucleotides line up with TRBD1. The germline CDR1 and CDR2 sequences are LNHDA and SQIVND (reference sequence). Trimming took 6 bases from V and 6 from J; bases not matched to a gene: 16. The CDR3 has 17 amino acids. The CDR3 loop is CASSINFGTGRSDTQYF. The CDR3 DNA sequence: TGTGCCAGTAGCATAAACTTCGGGACAGGGAGGTCGGATACGCAGTATTTT.